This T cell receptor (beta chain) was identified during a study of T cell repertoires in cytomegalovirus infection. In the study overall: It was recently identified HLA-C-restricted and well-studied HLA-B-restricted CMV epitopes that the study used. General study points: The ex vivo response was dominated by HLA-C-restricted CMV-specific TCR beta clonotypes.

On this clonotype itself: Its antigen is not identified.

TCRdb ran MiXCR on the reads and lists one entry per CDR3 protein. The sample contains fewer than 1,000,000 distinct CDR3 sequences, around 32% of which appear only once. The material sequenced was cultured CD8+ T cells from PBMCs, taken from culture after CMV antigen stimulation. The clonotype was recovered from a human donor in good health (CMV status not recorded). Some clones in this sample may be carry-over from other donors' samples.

The CDR3 DNA sequence: TGTGCCAGCATTTGGGAAGCGGACACTGAAGCTTTCTTT. Its translation: CASIWEADTEAFF. The chain joins TRBV2 to TRBJ1-1; D gene uncertain. The CDR3 covers 13 residues. In germline, CDR1 is SNHLY, CDR2 FYNNEI. Deletions cut 7 bases from V and 3 bases from J, with 12 bases between.